The 11 T cell receptor beta chains below all came from one sample that was sequenced in a study of blood T cells in healthy people across ages. The authors ran a second PCR of about 7 to 11 cycles using a sample-barcoded 5' primer and a J-beta primer mix. TCRdb redid the calling of the 5' RACE reads with MiXCR, one entry per CDR3 protein. The sample contains about 540,000 distinct CDR3 sequences, around 24% of which appear only once. The same data also went into a second study, on T cells of mothers and their children.

Sequenced material: blood. These receptors all come from a boy between 10 and 17 years old in good health.

V usage is TRBV7-8 and J usage is TRBJ2-5, with 7 nucleotides matching TRBD2. V lost 1 base, J lost 0 bases, and 2 bases stayed unmatched. CDR1 and CDR2 from the germline V gene are SGHVS and FQNEAQ. The CDR3 loop spans 15 amino acids. The CDR3 DNA follows: TGTGCCAGCAGCTTAGAAGCGGGATACCAAGAGACCCAGTACTTC. Translating gives CASSLEAGYQETQYF.

The chain is built from TRBV7-9 and TRBJ1-6; TRBD1 might be the D (6 bases). The CDR3 is 15 residues long. The germline V gene has CDR1 SEHNR and CDR2 FQNEAQ (reference sequence). V gave up 5 bases and J gave up 6 bases, with 14 bases separating them. Written as DNA, the CDR3 is TGTGCCAGCAGCCGACAGGCAGGGTCTAATTCACCCCTCCACTTT. Translated: CASSRQAGSNSPLHF.

The sample holds a few counts of this clonotype. The CDR3 DNA sequence: TGCAGTGCTAGATCCAACAACCCCGATACGCAGTATTTT. It specifies CSARSNNPDTQYF. V gene TRBV20-1 combines with J gene TRBJ2-3; D gene uncertain. The CDR3 is 13 amino acids. Trimming shortened V by 2 bases and J by 6 bases, and 12 bases separated the two germline ends. The germline gives CDR1 DFQATT, CDR2 SNEGSKA (reference sequence).

This clonotype appeared a few times. V is TRBV12-3 or TRBV12-4 and J is TRBJ1-6; D unresolved. The CDR3 consists of 14 residues. V lost 6 bases and J lost 5, with 11 bases in between. The CDR3 DNA reads TGTGCCAGCAGCGATGGACGGAATAATTCACCCCTCCACTTT. This gives the protein CASSDGRNNSPLHF.

This clonotype was seen a handful of times. The chain links TRBV5-4 to TRBJ2-1; a weak D match, TRBD2 (6 bases). Trimming took off 0 bases at V and 7 bases at J, with 11 bases between the two ends. This CDR3 has 14 residues. Germline loops: CDR1 SGHNT, CDR2 YYREEE (reference sequence). The CDR3 DNA sequence: TGTGCCAGCAGCTTGGTGGGGGGAGTTAATGAGCAGTTCTTC. Translating it yields CASSLVGGVNEQFF.

The V gene is TRBV15, the J gene TRBJ2-5; D is possibly TRBD1 (6 bases). The end of the DNA fits TRBJ2-1 better, so the J call may be wrong. The germline V gene encodes CDR1 LNHNV and CDR2 YYDKDF (reference sequence). The CDR3 totals 16 residues. In DNA form, the CDR3 reads TGTGCCACCAGCAGAGATGGGGACACATATCGATGGGAGCAGTTCTTC. Its protein is CATSRDGDTYRWEQFF.

The V call is TRBV20-1, the J call TRBJ2-5; TRBD1 matches 8 bases. The better agreement between TRBJ2-1 and the DNA end casts doubt on the J call. Germline V CDR1 and CDR2: DFQATT, SNEGSKA (reference sequence). CDR3 length: 14 residues. The CDR3 coding sequence is TGCAGTGCTAGCGGGACAGGATGGTACAATGAGCAGTTCTTC. Its translation: CSASGTGWYNEQFF.

This clonotype was seen more than once but under ten times. The chain combines TRBV7-8 with TRBJ2-7, with 7 positions matching TRBD2. This CDR3 has 14 amino acids. V dropped 7 bases and J dropped 4; count of bases not matched to a gene: 10. CDR1 SGHVS and CDR2 FQNEAQ come from the germline V gene. This CDR3 is CASTGEGGEYEQYF. The CDR3 coding sequence is TGTGCCAGCACCGGGGAGGGCGGGGAGTACGAGCAGTACTTC.

This clonotype turned up a few times. V and J are TRBV28 and TRBJ1-5; tentatively, D is TRBD1 (6 bases). In germline, CDR1 is MDHEN, CDR2 SYDVKM. Trimming cost V 2 bases and J 6 bases, with 11 bases left between them. This CDR3 comprises 14 residues. The CDR3 protein is CASSLGQGIQPQHF. The CDR3 DNA reads as TGTGCCAGCAGTTTAGGGCAGGGGATTCAGCCCCAGCATTTT.

The rearrangement uses TRBV27 and TRBJ2-7; 8 positions match TRBD1. Germline values: CDR1 MNHEY, CDR2 SMNVEV (reference sequence). The V segment lost 0 bases and the J segment 1 base; nucleotides outside the gene matches: 8. The CDR3 is 17 residues long. In nucleotides, the CDR3 is TGTGCCAGCAGTTTATCTTTTTACCGGGACAGGTCCTACGAGCAGTACTTC. This codes for CASSLSFYRDRSYEQYF.

This clonotype showed up many times. The rearrangement joins TRBV28 to TRBJ2-7; D is ambiguous. The germline CDR1 and CDR2 sequences are MDHEN and SYDVKM. CDR3 length: 16 amino acids. The V end lost 0 bases, the J end lost 1 base, and 13 bases lay between the germline ends. CDR3 in amino acids: CASSLWGIGPSYEQYF. The CDR3 nucleotides read TGTGCCAGCAGTTTATGGGGGATCGGGCCGTCCTACGAGCAGTACTTC.